This TCR beta chain was sequenced during a study of blood T cell repertoires in COVID-19. Study summary: PBMCs, B-cell-depleted T cells, or T cells provided the cDNA or gDNA that made up the material.

Germline V gene sequence: CDR1 MNHEY, CDR2 SMNVEV (reference sequence). With V trimmed by 5 bases and J by 4 bases, 10 bases remained unmatched. The CDR3 has 15 residues. This clone has a single count. Libraries were prepared by immunoSEQ multiplex PCR; TCRdb keeps only in-frame clonotypes and omits some of them. This table holds 250,000 to 300,000 clones, over 75% found once. This sequence originates from a middle-aged man with active or convalescent COVID-19. The chain is built from TRBV27 and TRBJ1-1; 7 positions match TRBD1. Sequencing input: peripheral blood. This chain's CDR3 is CASSPPTGFGTEAFF. CDR3 DNA: TGTGCCAGCAGTCCCCCGACAGGGTTCGGCACTGAAGCTTTCTTT.